This T cell receptor (beta chain) is from a study of sequential checkpoint blockade in melanoma. Across the whole study: Randomization was 1:1 between first-line nivolumab→ipilimumab and ipilimumab→nivolumab.

Regarding treatment: randomized to nivolumab then ipilimumab (arm A) or the reverse (arm B). DNA-damaging chemotherapy had not been given to any patient beforehand. Sorted cells were live CD3+CD8+, lacking CD19 and CD56, from PBMCs. This table comes from immunoSEQ multiplex PCR, and its TCRdb copy is limited to in-frame clones, with some not included. This table has 40,000 or so clones, 80% to 90% appearing once. A note on this clone: Other DNA sequences in this sample translate to the same CDR3.

Germline-derived CDR1 and CDR2 are SEHNR and FQNEAQ (reference sequence). After removal of 5 bases from V and 4 bases from J, the junction contained 7 bases not matched to a gene. The length of the CDR3 is 14 residues. The clonotype was recovered from a human donor with melanoma. The V and J genes are TRBV7-9 and TRBJ2-7; 8 bases align to TRBD1. Material: CD8+ T cells sorted from blood (inferred from file names), obtained from a patient given nivolumab and ipilimumab in sequence. The CDR3 DNA sequence: TGTGCCAGCAGCCTCGTGACAGGGGATTACGAGCAGTACTTC. Encoded protein: CASSLVTGDYEQYF.